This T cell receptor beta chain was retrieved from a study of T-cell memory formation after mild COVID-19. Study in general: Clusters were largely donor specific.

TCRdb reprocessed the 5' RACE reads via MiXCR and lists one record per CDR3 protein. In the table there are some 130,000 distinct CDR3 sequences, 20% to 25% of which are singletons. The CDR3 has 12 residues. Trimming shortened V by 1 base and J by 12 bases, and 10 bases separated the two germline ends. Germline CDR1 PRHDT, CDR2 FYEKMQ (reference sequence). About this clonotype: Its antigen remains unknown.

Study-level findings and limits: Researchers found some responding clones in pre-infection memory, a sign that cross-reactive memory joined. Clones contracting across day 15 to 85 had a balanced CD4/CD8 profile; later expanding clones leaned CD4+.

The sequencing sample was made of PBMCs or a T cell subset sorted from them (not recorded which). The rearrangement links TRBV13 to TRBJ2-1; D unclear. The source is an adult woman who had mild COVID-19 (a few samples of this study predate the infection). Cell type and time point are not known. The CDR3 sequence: CASSLELGGQFF. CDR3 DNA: TGTGCCAGCAGCTTAGAGCTAGGCGGGCAGTTCTTC.